The T cell receptor beta chain under discussion was sequenced for a study of blood T cells in healthy people across ages. Study results and limitations: Roughly linearly, TCR beta diversity per million T cells fell as age increased. The study found TCR beta diversity correlated strongly with naive T cell percentage.

The study isolated at least 6.5 million PBMCs from each sample. CDR3 length equals 18 residues. J gave up 2 bases and V 0 bases, and 10 bases lay outside the gene matches. CDR1 is MGHRA, CDR2 YSYEKL, per germline. Sample-barcoded 5' priming and a J-beta primer mix drove a second PCR of roughly 7 to 11 cycles. All cDNA molecules were each tagged by a template-switch adaptor with 12 random nucleotides. Each CDR3 protein gets one entry after TCRdb re-called the 5' RACE reads with MiXCR. This sample has over 1,300,000 distinct CDR3 sequences; 55% to 75% occur once, and the top ten carry about 6.7%. With regard to this clonotype: Its antigen is as yet unknown.

The genes are TRBV4-1 and TRBJ2-3; 8 bases align to TRBD2. The sample taken for sequencing was blood. The sequence derives from a man aged 18 to 29 in good health. CDR3 bases: TGCGCCAGCAGCCAAGATGCCCCGGCAGCGGGGGCCACAGATACGCAGTATTTT. Amino acid sequence: CASSQDAPAAGATDTQYF.